This T cell receptor beta chain was identified in a study of blood T cell repertoires in COVID-19. Overall study context: Acute and convalescent COVID-19 samples came from the United States, Italy and Spain. PBMCs, B-cell-depleted T cells, or T cells provided the cDNA or gDNA that made up the material.

The CDR3 spans 16 residues. The V end was cut by 4 bases, the J end by 0 bases, with 13 bases between. Germline V gene lookup returns CDR1 MGHRA and CDR2 YSYEKL. In the original workflow: Using reference gene primer amplification, nucleated cell counts were estimated. The assay was immunoSEQ multiplex PCR, and TCRdb's table has in-frame clones only and misses some. V and J calls and clone size follow that table, whereas D and trimming were derived from the DNA. The repertoire holds 150,000 to 200,000 clones, with approximately 90% as singletons. The sample comprised peripheral blood. This TCR came from a middle-aged man with active or convalescent COVID-19. The V call is TRBV4-1, the J call TRBJ2-1; D might be TRBD2 (5 bases). CDR3 in DNA: TGCGCCAGCAGCCCCGAGCTAGGAGGCTCCTACAATGAGCAGTTCTTC. It encodes CASSPELGGSYNEQFF.